This TCR beta chain was captured in a study of blood T cell repertoires in COVID-19. CDR1 SGHDN and CDR2 FVKESK come from the germline V gene. The V gene lost 9 bases and the J gene lost 0 bases, with 10 bases spanning the gap. This CDR3 is built from 13 residues. The method was immunoSEQ multiplex PCR; TCRdb's version includes in-frame clones alone and lacks a portion of them. In the table there are roughly 75,000 clones, roughly 87% of which are singletons. The material sequenced was peripheral blood. This TCR came from a man between 50 and 59 years old with acute or convalescent COVID-19. The chain uses TRBV14 and TRBJ2-3; TRBD1 is a possible D gene (6 bases). CDR3 amino acids: CASSDRSTDTQYF. In DNA form, the CDR3 reads TGTGCCAGTTCGGACAGAAGCACAGATACGCAGTATTTT. The variable domain in full, completed from reference TRBV14 and TRBJ2-3, reads EAGVTQFPSHSVIEKGQTVTLRCDPISGHDNLYWYRRVMGKEIKFLLHFVKESKQDESGMPNNRFLAERTGGTYSTLKVQPAELEDSGVYFCASSDRSTDTQYFGPGTRLTVL.